This T cell receptor beta chain was observed in a study of T cell clones after liver transplantation. Study at large: Pre-transplant mixed lymphocyte reactions yielded third-party-reactive TCRbeta sequences as comparators for graft-donor-reactive sequences. Three of eight recipients were HCV-positive; others had non-autoimmune, non-viral indications. Draws occurred before transplant, before withdrawal, and after complete or failed withdrawal.

There are 14 residues in the CDR3. The germline gives CDR1 SGHTA, CDR2 FQGNSA. Trimming shortened V by 5 bases and J by 3 bases, and 14 bases separated the two germline ends. Generated by immunoSEQ multiplex PCR, the TCRdb table keeps only in-frame clones and is missing some. The sample includes 40,000 to 55,000 clones, around 83% seen only once; the top ten take 2% to 2.5%. This clone appeared once. The source is a human patient who received a liver transplant. Some T cells may be the graft donor's. This sequence joins TRBV7-2 and TRBJ2-7; D perhaps matches TRBD1 (7 bases). This sample comprised CD4+ T cells from blood, obtained 24 months after liver transplant. The CDR3 nucleotides read TGTGCCAGCAGCCTCAGGGGGGACATCTACGAGCAGTACTTC. Its translation is CASSLRGDIYEQYF.